This TCR beta chain was documented in a study of T-cell reconstitution after alpha-beta-depleted transplantation in children. Preparation of the TCRbeta library was carried out with unique molecular identifiers. TCRdb re-analysed the PCR reads in MiXCR, keeping a single row per CDR3 protein. Among about 230,000 distinct CDR3 sequences listed, around 9.7% were seen once. This clonotype was picked up many times. Trimming removed 2 bases from V and 4 bases from J; junction bases left unmatched: 7. The CDR3 has 15 amino acids. Germline values: CDR1 DFQATT, CDR2 SNEGSKA (reference sequence). This clonotype originated in a human donor who donated a stem cell graft to a child with SCID. The chain joins TRBV20-1 to TRBJ2-7; 11 bases fit TRBD1. The sequencing here drew on PBMCs from the stem cell graft donor, taken from the stem cell graft. CDR3 sequence reads: CSARWGDRGVYEQYF. The CDR3 DNA follows: TGCAGTGCTAGATGGGGGGACAGGGGGGTTTACGAGCAGTACTTC.